This T cell receptor beta chain came from a study of low-dose radiotherapy and immunotherapy resistance in tumors. Study-wide background: Doses delivered to Cohort 2 were 1 Gy per fraction every two weeks, amounting to 13 Gy over 26 weeks. Oral aspirin 300 mg was taken by patients daily for four cycles from cycle 1 day 1.

Donors were administered nivolumab, ipilimumab, aspirin and low-dose cyclophosphamide, together with low-dose radiotherapy. CDR1 is MNHEY and CDR2 is SMNVEV in the germline V gene (reference sequence). The CDR3 loop spans 13 amino acids. V trimming: 7 bases; J trimming: 3 bases; junction bases outside the gene matches: 2. Gene-specific TRAV and TRBV primers were used for first-strand cDNA, covering alpha and beta chains. TCRs were amplified for roughly 20 PCR cycles with a constant-region primer and V-primer adapter. mRNA, once isolated, was amplified by in vitro transcription. Each CDR3 protein gets one entry after TCRdb re-called the reads with MiXCR. The sample yields about 9,800 distinct CDR3 sequences, around 79% seen once.

The chain links TRBV27 to TRBJ2-1, with 8 bases identical to TRBD1. The receptor's source is a human donor with advanced metastatic prostate, ovarian, gallbladder or colorectal cancer (not recorded which). This table probably holds off-target reads from a library built for another chain. The CDR3, as DNA: TGTGCCAGCATCGACAGGGGCTACAATGAGCAGTTCTTC. Its translation is CASIDRGYNEQFF.